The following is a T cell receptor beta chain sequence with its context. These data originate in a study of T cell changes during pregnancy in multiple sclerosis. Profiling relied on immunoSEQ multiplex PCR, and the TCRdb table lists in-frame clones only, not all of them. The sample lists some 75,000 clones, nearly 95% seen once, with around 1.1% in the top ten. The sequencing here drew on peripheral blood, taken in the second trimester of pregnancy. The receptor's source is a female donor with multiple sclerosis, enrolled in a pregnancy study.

The CDR3, as DNA: TGTGCCAGCTCACCAAGAGATCCGACAGCGTATCGGGAGCAGTACTTC. Translation gives CASSPRDPTAYREQYF. This chain connects TRBV18 to TRBJ2-7, with D possibly matching TRBD1 (5 bases). The CDR3 sequence is 16 residues long. Germline-derived CDR1 and CDR2 are KGHSH and LQKENI. The V end was cut by 2 bases, the J end by 7 bases, with 21 bases between.